The entry below describes one T cell receptor beta chain. What it binds is unknown. Germline V CDR1 and CDR2: SGHAT, FQNNGV. Between the trimmed V and J ends, which lost 5 bases and 2 bases, there was a span of 12 bases. CDR3 length: 14 amino acids. The table came from immunoSEQ multiplex PCR; TCRdb's copy has only in-frame clones and leaves some out. The sample includes under 150,000 clones, approximately 87% of them seen just once. These data originate in a study of cytomegalovirus exposure and HLA in healthy donors. General study results and limits: Reports showed the classifier diagnosing cytomegalovirus status with high specificity and sensitivity. The study labeled more than 150 TCR beta chains cytomegalovirus-associated.

Material: PBMCs. The receptor comes from a man between 18 and 35 years old in good health and CMV-seronegative. This rearrangement joins TRBV11-2 to TRBJ1-1; no definite D call. This chain's CDR3 is CASSAGHYNTEAFF. CDR3 in DNA: TGTGCCAGCAGCGCCGGTCACTATAACACTGAAGCTTTCTTT.